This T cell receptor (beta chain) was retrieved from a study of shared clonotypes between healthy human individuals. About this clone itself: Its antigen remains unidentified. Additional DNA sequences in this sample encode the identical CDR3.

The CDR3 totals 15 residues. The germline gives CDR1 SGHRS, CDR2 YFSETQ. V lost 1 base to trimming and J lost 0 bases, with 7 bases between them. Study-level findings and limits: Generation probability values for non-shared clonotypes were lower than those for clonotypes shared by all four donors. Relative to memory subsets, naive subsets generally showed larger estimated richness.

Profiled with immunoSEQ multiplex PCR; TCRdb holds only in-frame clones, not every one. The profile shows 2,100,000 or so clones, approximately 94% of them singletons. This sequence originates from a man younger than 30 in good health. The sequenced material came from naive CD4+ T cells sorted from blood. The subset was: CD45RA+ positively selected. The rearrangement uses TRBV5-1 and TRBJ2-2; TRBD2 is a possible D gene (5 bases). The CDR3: CASSLTGTNTGELFF. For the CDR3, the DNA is TGCGCCAGCAGCTTGACGGGAACGAACACCGGGGAGCTGTTTTTT.